This TCR beta chain came from a study of T cells in Graves' hyperthyroidism and ophthalmopathy. Study observations and caveats: Among thyroid clonotypes expanded above 0.001, most also appeared in blood.

Participants, patients aged 18 to 65, had newly diagnosed hyperthyroidism with a duration under 2 months. Out of roughly 9.1 ml of fresh peripheral blood came the PBMCs. There are many counts of this clonotype. The antigen is not known. This CDR3 spans 14 amino acids. The V end lost 3 bases, the J end lost 7 bases, and 15 bases lay between the germline ends. Amplified TCR beta CDR3 regions derived from RNA transcripts. The TCR CDR3 first-round RT-PCR relied on the HTBI primer set. TCRdb recomputed calls from the multiplex PCR reads with MiXCR, one row per CDR3 protein. This sample has about 350,000 distinct CDR3 sequences; about 20% occur once, and the top ten carry approximately 4%.

Sequencing was carried out using blood. The chain uses TRBV12-3 or TRBV12-4 and TRBJ2-5; a possible D gene is TRBD1 (6 bases). The clonotype was recovered from a woman younger than 30 with Graves' hyperthyroidism. CDR3 bases: TGTGCCAGCAGTTTGGGGACATCTATCGGGACCCAGTACTTC. Encoded protein: CASSLGTSIGTQYF.